A selection of T cell receptor beta chains follows, all from one sample in a study of CD8+ T cells in alopecia areata. Using immunoSEQ multiplex PCR, the repertoire was profiled, and TCRdb retains in-frame clones only, with some absent. The repertoire holds about 97,000 clones, 41% seen once, with roughly 1.3% in the top ten. Sequenced: CD4+ T cells sorted from blood. The receptors here all came from a human donor with alopecia areata. The CDR3 runs from the conserved cysteine through the conserved F or W. D genes are given only for firm matches. Size is stated for part of the rows, as once, few or many counts, or as a class when the clone is expanded.

few TRBJ1-5 TRBV19 . CASSILGNQPQHF TGTGCCAGTAGTATCTTAGGGAATCAGCCCCAGCATTTT
few TRBJ2-1 TRBV19 . CASSLIGTPRDNNEQFF TGTGCCAGTAGTCTGATCGGGACTCCTAGAGACAACAATGAGCAGTTCTTC
. TRBJ1-1 TRBV5-1 TRBD1 CASSLVTGGRTEAFF TGCGCCAGCAGCTTGGTTACAGGGGGGCGCACTGAAGCTTTCTTT
. TRBJ1-1 TRBV29-1 . CSVVRGDKEAFF TGCAGCGTGGTCCGTGGGGACAAGGAAGCTTTCTTT
few TRBJ2-1 TRBV30 . CAWSVFFGAYNEQFF TGTGCCTGGAGTGTATTCTTTGGGGCCTACAATGAGCAGTTCTTC
few TRBJ2-7 TRBV29-1 . CSVGQALGEQYF TGCAGCGTTGGACAGGCCTTGGGGGAGCAGTACTTC
few TRBJ2-2 TRBV29-1 TRBD2 CSVEDLPSGGTGELFF TGCAGCGTTGAAGATCTTCCTAGCGGGGGGACCGGGGAGCTGTTTTTT
few TRBJ2-7 TRBV11-2 . CASSTAYEQYF TGTGCCAGCAGCACCGCCTACGAGCAGTACTTC
few TRBJ2-7 TRBV6-1 . CASGFSSYEQYF TGTGCCAGCGGATTTAGCTCCTACGAGCAGTACTTC
. TRBJ2-3 TRBV18 TRBD2 CASSPGGGSTDTQYF TGTGCCAGCTCACCAGGCGGGGGGAGCACAGATACGCAGTATTTT
. TRBJ1-2 TRBV28 TRBD1 CASSIRTGRLTYGYTF TGTGCCAGCAGTATTCGGACAGGGAGATTGACCTATGGCTACACCTTC
few TRBJ2-7 TRBV10-3 . CAISVGQGSSYEQYF TGTGCCATCAGTGTAGGGCAGGGGAGCTCCTACGAGCAGTACTTC
. TRBJ2-2 TRBV5-1 TRBD2 CASSLAGGSAGELFF TGCGCCAGCAGCCTAGCGGGAGGATCGGCCGGGGAGCTGTTTTTT
few TRBJ2-7 TRBV7-2 . CASSLPERDGYEQYF TGTGCCAGCAGCTTACCAGAACGCGACGGTTACGAGCAGTACTTC
. TRBJ1-6 TRBV30 . CAWSRNTGWSYNSPLHF TGTGCCTGGAGTCGCAATACAGGGTGGTCCTATAATTCACCCCTCCACTTT
. TRBJ2-3 TRBV5-4 . CASSWADTQYF TGTGCCAGCAGCTGGGCAGATACGCAGTATTTT
few TRBJ2-7 TRBV29-1 . CSVGTVIYEQYF TGCAGCGTTGGTACAGTTATCTACGAGCAGTACTTC
few TRBJ2-3 TRBV9 TRBD2 CASSVGGRAVYTQYF TGTGCCAGCAGCGTAGGCGGGAGGGCCGTATATACGCAGTATTTT
. TRBJ1-1 TRBV28 . CAILTDKDEAFF TGTGCCATCTTGACAGATAAAGACGAAGCTTTCTTT
. TRBJ2-6 TRBV29-1 . CSVFPTGANVLTF TGCAGCGTTTTCCCGACTGGGGCCAACGTCCTGACTTTC
. TRBJ2-2 TRBV29-1 . CSVRGWENTGELFF TGCAGCGTCCGTGGCTGGGAGAACACCGGGGAGCTGTTTTTT
. TRBJ1-1 TRBV7-2 . CASSLARGQNTEAFF TGTGCCAGCAGCTTAGCGCGAGGGCAGAACACTGAAGCTTTCTTT
. TRBJ1-1 TRBV29-1 . CSASGVMNTEAFF TGCAGCGCATCAGGAGTCATGAACACTGAAGCTTTCTTT
. TRBJ2-1 TRBV6-1 TRBD2 CASTPSGIVNEQFF TGTGCCAGCACCCCTAGCGGGATTGTAAATGAGCAGTTCTTC
. TRBJ1-6 TRBV27 TRBD1 CASSPDRGHGSPLHF TGTGCCAGCAGTCCAGACAGGGGTCACGGTTCACCCCTCCACTTT
few TRBJ1-5 TRBV23-1 . CASSQSSGVGNQPQHF TGCGCCAGCAGTCAATCTTCCGGGGTGGGCAATCAGCCCCAGCATTTT
few TRBJ2-2 TRBV27 TRBD2 CAARRLAGAGELFF TGTGCCGCCAGGAGACTAGCGGGAGCCGGGGAGCTGTTTTTT
. TRBJ2-7 TRBV2 TRBD2 CASGGRASYEQYF TGTGCCAGCGGCGGGAGGGCCTCCTACGAGCAGTACTTC
. TRBJ2-1 TRBV6-1 TRBD2 CASSSGNTYNEQFF TGTGCCAGCAGCAGCGGGAATACCTACAATGAGCAGTTCTTC
few TRBJ2-5 TRBV18 . CASSPLGQTQYF TGTGCCAGCTCACCGCTAGGGCAGACCCAGTACTTC
. TRBJ2-1 TRBV30 . CAWSVGTFNEQFF TGTGCCTGGAGTGTAGGGACCTTCAATGAGCAGTTCTTC
. TRBJ2-7 TRBV2 TRBD2 CASSDWTSSYEQYF TGTGCCAGCAGTGACTGGACTAGCAGCTACGAGCAGTACTTC
few TRBJ2-7 TRBV29-1 . CSVSGDSHHDEQYF TGCAGCGTATCCGGGGATAGCCACCATGATGAGCAGTACTTC
few TRBJ2-7 TRBV28 . CASRRAYEQYF TGTGCCAGCAGGCGGGCCTACGAGCAGTACTTC
. TRBJ2-1 TRBV18 TRBD2 CASSPKLAGTNNEQFF TGTGCCAGCTCCCCCAAACTAGCGGGCACCAACAATGAGCAGTTCTTC
. TRBJ2-5 TRBV5-1 TRBD2 CASSLVPSSGRLETQYF TGCGCCAGCAGCTTGGTACCTTCTAGCGGGCGATTGGAGACCCAGTACTTC
. TRBJ2-1 TRBV6-5 TRBD2 CASRVAGNYNEQFF TGTGCCAGCAGAGTAGCGGGGAACTACAATGAGCAGTTCTTC
. TRBJ2-7 TRBV6-1 TRBD1 CASSERGQGSYEQYF TGTGCCAGCAGTGAACGGGGACAGGGATCCTACGAGCAGTACTTC
. TRBJ2-7 TRBV30 TRBD1 CAWRDRGIYEQYF TGTGCCTGGAGGGACAGGGGTATTTACGAGCAGTACTTC
few TRBJ1-2 TRBV29-1 . CSVHSANYGYTF TGCAGCGTTCACAGTGCGAACTATGGCTACACCTTC
. TRBJ1-5 TRBV5-1 TRBD1 CASSIGDRNQPQHF TGCGCCAGCAGCATCGGGGACAGGAATCAGCCCCAGCATTTT
. TRBJ2-5 TRBV7-9 TRBD2 CASSSTSVETQYF TGTGCCAGCAGCTCCACTAGCGTAGAGACCCAGTACTTC
. TRBJ2-7 TRBV5-1 . CASSYGQTYEQYF TGCGCCAGCAGCTACGGACAGACCTACGAGCAGTACTTC
. TRBJ2-1 TRBV11-1 TRBD2 CASSLISSGGYNEQFF TGTGCCAGCAGCTTAATCTCTAGCGGGGGCTACAATGAGCAGTTCTTC
. TRBJ1-5 TRBV7-9 . CASSFGNQPQHF TGTGCCAGCAGCTTCGGAAATCAGCCCCAGCATTTT